Following are 24 T cell receptor beta chains from one sample sequenced in a study of PD-1 blockade in classical Hodgkin lymphoma. Profiled with immunoSEQ multiplex PCR; TCRdb holds only in-frame clones, not every one. The data hold around 60,000 clones, with approximately 90% observed a single time. Each of the patients experienced relapse following autologous stem cell transplantation, and their brentuximab vedotin exposure differed. The sequences come from peripheral blood mononuclear cells (PBMCs), collected before the second cycle of nivolumab. Receptors were obtained from a human donor with classical Hodgkin lymphoma.

J is TRBJ1-1 and V is TRBV7-8; D gene unclear. V was shortened by 5 bases and J by 1 base, with 8 bases between the two germline ends. The CDR3 contains 13 residues. CDR1 is SGHVS and CDR2 is FQNEAQ in the germline V gene. The CDR3 DNA reads TGTGCCAGCAGCCTGGAGAGGAACACTGAAGCTTTCTTT. Translating gives CASSLERNTEAFF. Complete variable domain (other parts from reference TRBV7-8 and TRBJ1-1): GAGVSQSPRYKVAKRGQDVALRCDPISGHVSLFWYQQALGQGPEFLTYFQNEAQLDKSGLPSDRFFAERPEGSVSTLKIQRTQQEDSAVYLCASSLERNTEAFFGQGTRLTVV.

J is TRBJ2-3 and V is TRBV27, with TRBD2 matching 8 bases. Germline V lookup: CDR1 MNHEY, CDR2 SMNVEV (reference sequence). The CDR3 contains 18 residues. Trimming at V came to 6 bases and at J to 3 bases, leaving 17 bases not matched to a gene. The DNA for the CDR3 is TGTGCCAGCAGCCGGGCCGGGACTAGTCTTTTACGGACAGATACGCAGTATTTT. Residues: CASSRAGTSLLRTDTQYF.

The chain is built from TRBV6-1 and TRBJ2-7; 7 nucleotides align to TRBD2. Germline CDR1 MNHNS, CDR2 SASEGT. This CDR3 has 15 amino acids. V lost 0 bases, J lost 7 bases, and 9 bases stayed unmatched. The CDR3 sequence: CASSEAGRGVWEQYF. CDR3 nucleotides: TGTGCCAGCAGTGAAGCCGGCCGGGGGGTTTGGGAGCAGTACTTC.

The genes are TRBV27 and TRBJ2-3; TRBD2 matches at 9 bases. CDR3 length: 14 residues. CDR1 MNHEY and CDR2 SMNVEV come from the germline V gene (reference sequence). Unmatched junction bases numbered 3, after V lost 7 bases and J lost 1 base. The CDR3 loop is CASTSGARTDTQYF. The CDR3 DNA reads as TGTGCCAGCACTAGCGGGGCTCGCACAGATACGCAGTATTTT.

V usage is TRBV21-1 and J usage is TRBJ2-3; the table's TRBD2 call for D was not verified on the DNA. TRBV21-1 is a pseudogene locus. The length of the CDR3 is 19 residues. This CDR3 reads CASSKALGASGGAEDTQYF. CDR3 bases: TGTGCCAGCAGCAAAGCCCTCGGGGCTAGCGGGGGGGCGGAGGATACGCAGTATTTT.

The rearrangement uses TRBV5-1 and TRBJ2-3; 7 nucleotides align to TRBD2. CDR3 length equals 14 residues. Germline CDR1 and CDR2: SGHRS and YFSETQ. V shed 1 base, J shed 5 bases, and the junction held 4 bases outside the gene matches. CDR3 loop: CASSLTAGVDTQYF. The DNA of the CDR3 is TGCGCCAGCAGCTTGACTGCGGGGGTAGATACGCAGTATTTT.

The V call is TRBV6-1, the J call TRBJ2-3; D perhaps matches TRBD2 (5 bases). V was cut by 1 base and J by 1 base, with 18 bases left in between. The CDR3 loop spans 18 amino acids. Germline V CDR1 and CDR2: MNHNS, SASEGT. The CDR3 sequence: CASSEVFSRGSGTDTQYF. For the CDR3, the DNA is TGTGCCAGCAGTGAAGTTTTCTCGCGAGGGTCCGGCACAGATACGCAGTATTTT.

The chain joins TRBV7-9 to TRBJ2-1; 7 bases match TRBD1. V dropped 5 bases and J dropped 6; count of bases not matched to a gene: 7. Germline assignment: CDR1 SEHNR and CDR2 FQNEAQ (reference sequence). This CDR3 comprises 14 residues. The CDR3, as DNA: TGTGCCAGCAGCCGACAGGGTGGGACCAATGAGCAGTTCTTC. Protein sequence: CASSRQGGTNEQFF.

V and J are TRBV4-1 and TRBJ2-5; tentative D call: TRBD2 (7 bases). CDR3 length equals 15 residues. In germline, CDR1 is MGHRA, CDR2 YSYEKL. V shed 2 bases and J shed 4 bases, with 14 bases lying between them. CDR3 in amino acids: CASSQTPGEGETQYF. Written as DNA, the CDR3 is TGCGCCAGCAGCCAAACTCCAGGGGAGGGAGAGACCCAGTACTTC.

The chain couples TRBV7-8 to TRBJ2-3; TRBD2 matches 10 bases. With V trimmed by 6 bases and J by 6 bases, 6 bases remained unmatched. The V gene's germline CDR1 is SGHVS and CDR2 FQNEAQ. This CDR3 is 14 amino acids long. The CDR3 sequence is CASSGSGGWDTQYF. CDR3 nucleotides: TGTGCCAGCAGTGGTAGCGGGGGGTGGGATACGCAGTATTTT. The full variable domain, with the rest looked up from reference TRBV7-8 and TRBJ2-3, is GAGVSQSPRYKVAKRGQDVALRCDPISGHVSLFWYQQALGQGPEFLTYFQNEAQLDKSGLPSDRFFAERPEGSVSTLKIQRTQQEDSAVYLCASSGSGGWDTQYFGPGTRLTVL.

This chain joins TRBV9 and TRBJ1-1; no clear D. Germline V gives CDR1 SGDLS, CDR2 YYNGEE. This CDR3 is built from 15 residues. Trimming shortened V by 3 bases and J by 1 base, and 13 bases separated the two germline ends. The CDR3 sequence is CASSELAVGNTEAFF. CDR3 nucleotides: TGTGCCAGCAGCGAATTGGCAGTCGGGAACACTGAAGCTTTCTTT. Variable domain in full (rest from reference TRBV9 and TRBJ1-1): DSGVTQTPKHLITATGQRVTLRCSPRSGDLSVYWYQQSLDQGLQFLIQYYNGEERAKGNILERFSAQQFPDLHSELNLSSLELGDSALYFCASSELAVGNTEAFFGQGTRLTVV.

V usage is TRBV5-5 and J usage is TRBJ1-2; D may be TRBD1 (6 bases). The V end was cut by 3 bases, the J end by 4 bases, with 19 bases between. Germline V gene sequence: CDR1 SGHKS, CDR2 YYEKEE (reference sequence). The CDR3 runs to 16 residues. CDR3 DNA sequence: TGTGCCAGCAGCTCCCTAGGCGGAGACAGGACCTATGGCTACACCTTC. Protein: CASSSLGGDRTYGYTF.

The genes are TRBV2 and TRBJ1-3; D unclear. The V end lost 6 bases, the J end lost 6 bases, and 12 bases lay between the germline ends. The CDR3 spans 13 residues. Germline CDR1 and CDR2: SNHLY and FYNNEI. In DNA, the CDR3 is TGTGCCAGCAGGCGGTCTCGAGAAAACACCATATATTTT. Its protein product is CASRRSRENTIYF.

The rearrangement links TRBV5-1 to TRBJ2-5; possible D gene TRBD1, 5 bases. V lost 4 bases to trimming and J lost 3 bases, with 10 bases between them. CDR3 size: 13 residues. Looked up from germline, CDR1 is SGHRS and CDR2 is YFSETQ. Written as DNA, the CDR3 is TGCGCCAGCAGCCCAGACAGAAAAGAGACCCAGTACTTC. Encoded protein: CASSPDRKETQYF.

This clone was recorded only once. The chain has TRBV6-5 and TRBJ2-2; D is undetermined. The CDR3 consists of 14 residues. The V gene lost 6 bases and the J gene lost 4 bases, with 12 bases spanning the gap. Germline loops: CDR1 MNHEY, CDR2 SVGAGI. The DNA for the CDR3 is TGTGCCAGCAGGCCCGAAGGGTCCACCGGGGAGCTGTTTTTT. Amino acids: CASRPEGSTGELFF.

The rearrangement uses TRBV7-2 and TRBJ2-4; unclear D gene. V dropped 4 bases and J dropped 4 bases, with 14 bases sitting between them. This CDR3 is built from 15 residues. CDR1 is SGHTA, CDR2 FQGNSA, per germline. The CDR3 nucleotides are TGTGCCAGCAGCTCCCCTACGCTGGGGAAAAACATTCAGTACTTC. It yields the protein CASSSPTLGKNIQYF.

This clone has more than one count but fewer than ten. In DNA, the CDR3 is TGTGCCAGCAGTTACTCCAGGGATTACTACGAGCAGTACTTC. Translation: CASSYSRDYYEQYF. The chain has TRBV6-6 and TRBJ2-7; possibly TRBD1 for D (5 bases). The CDR3 spans 14 residues. CDR1 and CDR2 (germline): MNHNY, SVGAGI (reference sequence). V was cut by 0 bases and J by 3 bases, with 9 bases left in between.

As to this clone: This same CDR3 is encoded by further DNA sequences in the sample. The chain couples TRBV5-1 to TRBJ2-5; possibly TRBD1 for D (7 bases). Germline loops: CDR1 SGHRS, CDR2 YFSETQ. The CDR3 is 16 residues long. Trimming pared 0 bases from V and 1 base from J, leaving 13 bases between. The CDR3 coding sequence is TGCGCCAGCAGCTTGGTAGGCAGGGGGGCCCAAGAGACCCAGTACTTC. This codes for CASSLVGRGAQETQYF.

The chain employs TRBV6-5 and TRBJ1-3; perhaps TRBD1 as D (6 bases). V lost 6 bases and J 0 bases, leaving 12 bases between the germline ends. The germline gives CDR1 MNHEY, CDR2 SVGAGI. CDR3 size: 15 residues. The CDR3 is CASRGDRSSGNTIYF. In DNA, the CDR3 is TGTGCCAGCAGGGGTGACAGGTCCTCTGGAAACACCATATATTTT.

The rearrangement links TRBV6-6 to TRBJ1-1, with TRBD1 matching 9 bases. CDR3 length equals 14 residues. In germline, CDR1 is MNHNY, CDR2 SVGAGI (reference sequence). V shed 6 bases and J 5 bases; nucleotides not matched to a gene: 7. CDR3 nucleotides: TGTGCCAGCAGCCCCACAGGGGGCTGGACTGAAGCTTTCTTT. As protein: CASSPTGGWTEAFF.

The V call is TRBV5-5, the J call TRBJ1-3; D unresolved. This CDR3 is 12 amino acids long. V was clipped by 4 bases and J by 14 bases, with 16 bases between them. CDR1 is SGHKS, CDR2 YYEKEE, per germline (reference sequence). As DNA, the CDR3 is TGTGCCAGCAGCCCGGCGGTAGGGCCCCTATATTTT. Amino acids: CASSPAVGPLYF.

This chain uses TRBV27 with TRBJ2-7; D possibly corresponds to TRBD1 (6 bases). Trimming stripped 2 bases from V and 2 bases from J, with 13 bases between. The length of the CDR3 is 15 residues. Germline V CDR1 and CDR2: MNHEY, SMNVEV (reference sequence). DNA for the CDR3: TGTGCCAGCAGTTTACCCGGGACACCTCCCTACGAGCAGTACTTC. This sequence encodes CASSLPGTPPYEQYF.

The chain links TRBV6-5 to TRBJ2-5; weak D call: TRBD2 (6 bases). The CDR3 has 13 residues. Germline V gives CDR1 MNHEY, CDR2 SVGAGI. V lost 8 bases and J 3 bases, leaving 13 bases between the germline ends. The CDR3: CASRETAEETQYF. CDR3 coding DNA: TGTGCCAGCCGGGAGACAGCAGAAGAGACCCAGTACTTC.

CDR3 sequence reads: CASSRQGDEQYF. CDR3 coding DNA: TGTGCCAGCAGTCGACAGGGAGACGAGCAGTACTTC. The J gene is TRBJ2-7, the V gene TRBV6-5; 7 bases line up with TRBD1. Trimming took 5 bases from V and 5 from J; bases not matched to a gene: 3. This CDR3 has 12 amino acids. From germline, CDR1 is MNHEY and CDR2 SVGAGI.